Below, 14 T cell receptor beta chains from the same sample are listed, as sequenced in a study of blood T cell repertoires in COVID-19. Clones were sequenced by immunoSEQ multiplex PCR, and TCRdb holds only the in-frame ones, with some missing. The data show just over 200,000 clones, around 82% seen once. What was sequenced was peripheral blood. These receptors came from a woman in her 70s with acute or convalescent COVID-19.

Here the CDR3 reads CASTGQETQYF. CDR3 DNA sequence: TGTGCCAGCACCGGGCAAGAGACCCAGTACTTC. The V and J genes are TRBV6-6 and TRBJ2-5; no firm D call. From germline, CDR1 is MNHNY and CDR2 SVGAGI (reference sequence). V lost 7 bases and J lost 2, with 5 bases in between. The CDR3 totals 11 residues.

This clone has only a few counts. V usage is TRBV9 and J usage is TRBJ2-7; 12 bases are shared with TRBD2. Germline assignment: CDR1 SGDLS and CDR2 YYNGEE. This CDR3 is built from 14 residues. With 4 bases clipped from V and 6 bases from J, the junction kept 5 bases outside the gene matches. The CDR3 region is CASSRGLAGLEQYF. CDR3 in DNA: TGTGCCAGCAGCCGGGGACTAGCGGGCCTCGAGCAGTACTTC.

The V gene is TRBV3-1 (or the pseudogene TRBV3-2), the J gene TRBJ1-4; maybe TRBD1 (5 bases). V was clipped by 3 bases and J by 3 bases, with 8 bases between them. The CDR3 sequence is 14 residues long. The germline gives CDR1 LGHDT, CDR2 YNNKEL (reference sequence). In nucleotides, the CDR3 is TGTGCCAGCAGCCAGGGGGGGGCTAATGAAAAACTGTTTTTT. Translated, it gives CASSQGGANEKLFF.

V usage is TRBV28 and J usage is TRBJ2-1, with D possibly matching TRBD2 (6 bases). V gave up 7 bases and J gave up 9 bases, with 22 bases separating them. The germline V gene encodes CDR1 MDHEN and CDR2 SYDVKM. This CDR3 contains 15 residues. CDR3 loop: CASISMSGPGSEQFF. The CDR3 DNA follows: TGTGCCAGCATTTCCATGAGCGGGCCCGGCAGTGAGCAGTTCTTC.

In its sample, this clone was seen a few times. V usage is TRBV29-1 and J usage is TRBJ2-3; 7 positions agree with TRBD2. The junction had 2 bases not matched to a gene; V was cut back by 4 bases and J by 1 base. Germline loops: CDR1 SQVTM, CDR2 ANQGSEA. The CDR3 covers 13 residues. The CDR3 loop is CSVAGRGTDTQYF. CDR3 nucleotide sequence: TGCAGCGTTGCGGGGAGGGGCACAGATACGCAGTATTTT.

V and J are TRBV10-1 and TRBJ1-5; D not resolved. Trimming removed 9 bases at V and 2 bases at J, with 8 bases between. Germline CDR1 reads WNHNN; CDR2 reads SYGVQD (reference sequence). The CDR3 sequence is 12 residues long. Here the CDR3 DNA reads TGCGCCAGTCCATCGGGCAATCAGCCCCAGCATTTT. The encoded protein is CASPSGNQPQHF.

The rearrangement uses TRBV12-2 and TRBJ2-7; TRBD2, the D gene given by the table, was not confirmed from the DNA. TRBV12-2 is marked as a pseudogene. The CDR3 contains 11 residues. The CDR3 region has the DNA TGTGCAAGTCGCACCGGGACTCGTCAGTACTTC. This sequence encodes CASRTGTRQYF.

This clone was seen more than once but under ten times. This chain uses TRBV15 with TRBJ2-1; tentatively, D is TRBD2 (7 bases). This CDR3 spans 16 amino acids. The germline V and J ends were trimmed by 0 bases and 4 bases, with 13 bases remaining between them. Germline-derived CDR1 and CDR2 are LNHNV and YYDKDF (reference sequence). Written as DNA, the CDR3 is TGTGCCACCAGCAGAGATCGCGGGGGCGGGTACAATGAGCAGTTCTTC. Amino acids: CATSRDRGGGYNEQFF.

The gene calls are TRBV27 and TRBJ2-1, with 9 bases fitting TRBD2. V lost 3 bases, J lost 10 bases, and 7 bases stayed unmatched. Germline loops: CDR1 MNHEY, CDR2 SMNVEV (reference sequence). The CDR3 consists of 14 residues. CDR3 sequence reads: CASSLAGLAQEQFF. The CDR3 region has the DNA TGTGCCAGCAGTTTGGCCGGACTAGCGCAGGAGCAGTTCTTC.

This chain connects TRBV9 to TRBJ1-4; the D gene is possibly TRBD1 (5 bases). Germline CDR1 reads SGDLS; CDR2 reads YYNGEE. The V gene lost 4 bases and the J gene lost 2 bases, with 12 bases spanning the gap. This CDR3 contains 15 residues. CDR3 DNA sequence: TGTGCCAGCAGCCCCGGGGGGGGGACTAATGAAAAACTGTTTTTT. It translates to CASSPGGGTNEKLFF.

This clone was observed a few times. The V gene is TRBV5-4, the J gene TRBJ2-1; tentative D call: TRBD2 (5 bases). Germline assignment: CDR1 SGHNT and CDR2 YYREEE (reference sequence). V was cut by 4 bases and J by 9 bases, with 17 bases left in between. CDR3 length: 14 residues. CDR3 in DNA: TGTGCCAGCAGCCCGGGCCCCACTAGTTCTGAGCAGTTCTTC. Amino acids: CASSPGPTSSEQFF.

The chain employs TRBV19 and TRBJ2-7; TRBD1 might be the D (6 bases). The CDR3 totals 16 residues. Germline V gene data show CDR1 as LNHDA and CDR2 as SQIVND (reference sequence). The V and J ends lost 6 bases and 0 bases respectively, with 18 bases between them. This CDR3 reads CASRKTVTGTSYEQYF. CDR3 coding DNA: TGTGCCAGTAGAAAAACGGTAACAGGGACCTCCTACGAGCAGTACTTC.

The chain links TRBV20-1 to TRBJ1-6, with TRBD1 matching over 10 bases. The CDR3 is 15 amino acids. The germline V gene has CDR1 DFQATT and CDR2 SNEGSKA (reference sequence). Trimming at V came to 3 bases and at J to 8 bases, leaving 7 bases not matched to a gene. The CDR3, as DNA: TGCAGTGCTAGTTATTCCGGGACAGGGGATTCACCCCTCCACTTT. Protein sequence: CSASYSGTGDSPLHF.

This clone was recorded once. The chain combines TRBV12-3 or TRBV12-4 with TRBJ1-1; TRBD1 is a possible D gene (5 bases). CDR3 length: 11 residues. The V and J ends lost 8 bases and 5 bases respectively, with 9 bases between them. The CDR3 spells CASQGSTEAFF. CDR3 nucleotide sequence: TGTGCCAGCCAGGGTTCAACTGAAGCTTTCTTT.